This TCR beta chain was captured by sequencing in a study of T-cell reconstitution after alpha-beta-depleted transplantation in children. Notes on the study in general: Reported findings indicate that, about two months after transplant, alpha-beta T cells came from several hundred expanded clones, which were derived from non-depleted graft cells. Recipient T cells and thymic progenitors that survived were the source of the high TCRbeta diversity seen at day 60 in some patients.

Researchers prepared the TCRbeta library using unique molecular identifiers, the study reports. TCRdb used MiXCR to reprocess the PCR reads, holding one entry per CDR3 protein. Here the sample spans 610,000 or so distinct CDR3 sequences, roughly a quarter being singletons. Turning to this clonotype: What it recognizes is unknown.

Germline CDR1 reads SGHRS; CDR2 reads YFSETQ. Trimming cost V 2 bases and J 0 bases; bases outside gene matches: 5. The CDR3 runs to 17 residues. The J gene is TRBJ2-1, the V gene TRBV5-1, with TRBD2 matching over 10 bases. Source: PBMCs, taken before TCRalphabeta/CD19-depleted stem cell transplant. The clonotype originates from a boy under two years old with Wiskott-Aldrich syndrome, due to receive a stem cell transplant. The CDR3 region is CASSFRTSGHSYNEQFF. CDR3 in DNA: TGCGCCAGCAGCTTCCGGACTAGCGGTCACTCCTACAATGAGCAGTTCTTC.